A single TCR beta chain is shown here with its context. Its antigen is undetermined. Here immunoSEQ multiplex PCR was the method, and the copy in TCRdb shows in-frame clones only, minus some. The sample has some 130,000 clones; about 93% are singletons. The sample originates from a study of T cell responses to AZD1222 COVID-19 vaccine. Whole-study findings and limits: Baseline seropositivity characterized only six AZD1222 recipients. Clonal diversity may have been underestimated, and the donors were mostly white British, with more females than males.

Germline lookup yields CDR1 MNHEY and CDR2 SVGAGI. The germline V and J ends were trimmed by 4 bases and 4 bases, with 11 bases remaining between them. The CDR3 consists of 14 residues. The sequence derives from an adult who received the AZD1222 COVID-19 vaccine. The chain combines TRBV6-5 with TRBJ1-5; D is uncertain. The starting material was peripheral blood, obtained 28 days after the second AZD1222 dose. CDR3 bases: TGTGCCAGCAGTTCGATGCACGAAAATCAGCCCCAGCATTTT. As protein: CASSSMHENQPQHF.